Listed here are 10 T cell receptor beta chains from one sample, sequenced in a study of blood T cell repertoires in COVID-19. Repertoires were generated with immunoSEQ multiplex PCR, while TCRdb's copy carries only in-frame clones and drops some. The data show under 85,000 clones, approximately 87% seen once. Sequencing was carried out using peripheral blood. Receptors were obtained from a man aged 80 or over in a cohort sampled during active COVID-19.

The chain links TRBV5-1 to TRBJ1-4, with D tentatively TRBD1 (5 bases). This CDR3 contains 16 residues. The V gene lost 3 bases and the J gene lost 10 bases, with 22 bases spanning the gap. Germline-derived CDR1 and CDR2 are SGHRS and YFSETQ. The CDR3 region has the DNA TGCGCCAGCAGCTACTCGGGGGGTACCAATCTCGGAAAACTGTTTTTT. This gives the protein CASSYSGGTNLGKLFF.

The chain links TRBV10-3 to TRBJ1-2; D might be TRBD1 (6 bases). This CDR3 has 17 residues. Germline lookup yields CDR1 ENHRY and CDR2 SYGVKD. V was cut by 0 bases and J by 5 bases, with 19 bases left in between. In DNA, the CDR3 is TGTGCCATCAGTGAGTCGACCCAGGGGTTGGGGGCTTATGGCTACACCTTC. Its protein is CAISESTQGLGAYGYTF.

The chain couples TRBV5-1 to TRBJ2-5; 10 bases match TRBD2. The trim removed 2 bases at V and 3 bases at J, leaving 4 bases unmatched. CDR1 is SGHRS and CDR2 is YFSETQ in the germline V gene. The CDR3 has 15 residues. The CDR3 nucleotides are TGCGCCAGCAGCTTAGCGGGGGGGCCCGAAGAGACCCAGTACTTC. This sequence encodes CASSLAGGPEETQYF.

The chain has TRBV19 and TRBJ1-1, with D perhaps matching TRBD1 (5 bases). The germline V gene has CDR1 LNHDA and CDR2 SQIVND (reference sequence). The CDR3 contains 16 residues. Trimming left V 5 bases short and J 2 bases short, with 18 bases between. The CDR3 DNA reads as TGTGCCAGTAGTGCAATACAGGCAGAAGTAAACACTGAAGCTTTCTTT. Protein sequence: CASSAIQAEVNTEAFF. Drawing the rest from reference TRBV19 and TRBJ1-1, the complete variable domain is DGGITQSPKYLFRKEGQNVTLSCEQNLNHDAMYWYRQDPGQGLRLIYYSQIVNDFQKGDIAEGYSVSREKKESFPLTVTSAQKNPTAFYLCASSAIQAEVNTEAFFGQGTRLTVV.

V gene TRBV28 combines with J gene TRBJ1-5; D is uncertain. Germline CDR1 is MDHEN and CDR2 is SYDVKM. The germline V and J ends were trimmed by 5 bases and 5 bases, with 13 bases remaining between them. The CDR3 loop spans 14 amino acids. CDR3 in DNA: TGTGCCAGCAGTGCCGACGGGAAGCATCAGCCCCAGCATTTT. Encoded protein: CASSADGKHQPQHF.

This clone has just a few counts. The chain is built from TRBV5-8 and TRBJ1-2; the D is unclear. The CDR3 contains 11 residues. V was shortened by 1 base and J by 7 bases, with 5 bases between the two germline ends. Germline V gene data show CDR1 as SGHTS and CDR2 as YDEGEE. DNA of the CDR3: TGTGCCAGCAGCTTGACGGGTGGCTACACCTTC. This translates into CASSLTGGYTF.

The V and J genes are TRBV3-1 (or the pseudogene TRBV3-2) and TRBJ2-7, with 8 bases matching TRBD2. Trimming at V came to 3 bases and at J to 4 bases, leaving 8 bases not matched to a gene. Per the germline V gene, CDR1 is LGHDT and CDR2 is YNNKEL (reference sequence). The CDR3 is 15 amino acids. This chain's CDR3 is CASSQSFSGVYEQYF. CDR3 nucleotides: TGTGCCAGCAGCCAGTCGTTTAGCGGGGTTTACGAGCAGTACTTC.

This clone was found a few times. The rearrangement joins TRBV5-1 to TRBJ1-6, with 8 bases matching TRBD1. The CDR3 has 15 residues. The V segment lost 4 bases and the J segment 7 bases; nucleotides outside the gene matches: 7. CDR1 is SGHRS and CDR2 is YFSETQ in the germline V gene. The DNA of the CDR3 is TGCGCCAGCAGCGAAGGGACAGGCCAGAATTCACCCCTCCACTTT. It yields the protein CASSEGTGQNSPLHF.

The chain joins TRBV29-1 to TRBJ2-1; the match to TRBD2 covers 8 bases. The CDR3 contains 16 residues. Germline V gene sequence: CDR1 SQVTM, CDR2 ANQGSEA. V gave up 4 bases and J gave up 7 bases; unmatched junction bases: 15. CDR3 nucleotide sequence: TGCAGCGTTGTAGGAGGGGGTAGCGGGGTAAGAAATGAGCAGTTCTTC. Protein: CSVVGGGSGVRNEQFF.

The CDR3 bases are TGTGCCAGCAGGAGGTCCCTAAACACTGAAGCTTTCTTT. Amino acids: CASRRSLNTEAFF. V and J are TRBV5-8 and TRBJ1-1, with D unresolved. Germline lookup yields CDR1 SGHTS and CDR2 YDEGEE. The length of the CDR3 is 13 residues. V lost 5 bases, J lost 2 bases, and 10 bases lay in between.